What follows are 27 T cell receptor beta chains derived from one specimen sequenced in a study of T-cell memory formation after mild COVID-19. One entry per CDR3 protein, called by TCRdb with MiXCR from the 5' RACE reads. The sample comprises about 400,000 distinct CDR3 sequences, around 22% of which are singletons, and around 12% rests with the top ten. Input material: PBMCs or a T cell subset sorted from them (not recorded which). Receptors originate from an adult woman who had mild COVID-19 (a few samples of this study predate the infection). Cell type and time point are not known.

This clonotype came up a few times. The J gene is TRBJ2-5, the V gene TRBV27, with 8 positions matching TRBD1. Per germline, CDR1 MNHEY and CDR2 SMNVEV (reference sequence). With V trimmed by 4 bases and J by 2 bases, 9 bases remained unmatched. The CDR3 spans 16 residues. CDR3 in DNA: TGTGCCAGCAGTTCCAGGGGACAGGCCTTTCAAGAGACCCAGTACTTC. This codes for CASSSRGQAFQETQYF.

This clonotype was seen a few times. The chain carries TRBV5-1 and TRBJ1-2; the match to TRBD1 covers 10 bases. CDR1 is SGHRS and CDR2 is YFSETQ in the germline V gene. The CDR3 runs 14 residues. V shed 4 bases, J shed 6 bases, and the junction held 6 bases outside the gene matches. The CDR3 region has the DNA TGCGCCAGCAGCCACCGAGGGACAGGGGATGGCTACACCTTC. It is translated as CASSHRGTGDGYTF.

The chain recombines TRBV19 with TRBJ1-5; the D is unclear. The CDR3 consists of 15 residues. The V and J ends lost 5 bases and 4 bases respectively, with 15 bases between them. Germline V gene sequence: CDR1 LNHDA, CDR2 SQIVND (reference sequence). CDR3 protein: CASSLQTERNQPQHF. The CDR3 DNA sequence: TGTGCCAGTAGTCTCCAGACGGAGAGGAATCAGCCCCAGCATTTT.

This clonotype was detected only once. The chain links TRBV4-2 to TRBJ1-2, with D perhaps matching TRBD1 (5 bases). The CDR3 contains 14 residues. From germline, CDR1 is LGHNA and CDR2 YNFKEQ. V gave up 4 bases and J gave up 4 bases, with 13 bases separating them. The CDR3: CASSPLGDSYGYTF. CDR3 DNA: TGTGCCAGCAGCCCGCTGGGGGACTCCTATGGCTACACCTTC.

The rearrangement uses TRBV24-1 and TRBJ2-7; 9 bases line up with TRBD1. The CDR3 has 13 amino acids. The junction had 1 base not matched to a gene; V was cut back by 4 bases and J by 4 bases. Looked up from germline, CDR1 is KGHDR and CDR2 is SFDVKD. The CDR3 bases are TGTGCCACCAGTGACGGACAGGGGTACGAGCAGTACTTC. Amino acids: CATSDGQGYEQYF.

V gene TRBV6-6 combines with J gene TRBJ2-1; a possible D gene is TRBD1 (6 bases). This CDR3 contains 13 residues. CDR1 is MNHNY, CDR2 SVGAGI, per germline (reference sequence). V lost 11 bases to trimming and J lost 10 bases, with 21 bases between them. As DNA, the CDR3 is TGTGCCGGCTCCCCCAGGGGCCAAGGAGAGCAGTTCTTC. Protein sequence: CAGSPRGQGEQFF.

CDR3 sequence reads: CASSLMGGTTDTQYF. CDR3 DNA sequence: TGTGCCAGCAGCCTTATGGGGGGGACCACAGATACGCAGTATTTT. This chain links TRBV7-8 with TRBJ2-3; 7 bases match TRBD2. V gave up 5 bases and J gave up 2 bases; unmatched junction bases: 7. This CDR3 is built from 15 residues. The germline V gene has CDR1 SGHVS and CDR2 FQNEAQ.

The rearrangement uses TRBV5-1 and TRBJ1-1, with D uncertain. The V end lost 1 base, the J end lost 8 bases, and 9 bases lay between the germline ends. This CDR3 spans 12 amino acids. Germline V CDR1 and CDR2: SGHRS, YFSETQ. CDR3 amino acids: CASSLTPGEAFF. DNA of the CDR3: TGCGCCAGCAGCTTGACCCCCGGAGAAGCTTTCTTT.

This clonotype has a count of ten or more. The chain employs TRBV7-3 and TRBJ1-3; D is perhaps TRBD1 (6 bases). CDR1 is SGHTA, CDR2 FQGTGA, per germline. CDR3 size: 16 residues. The V gene lost 5 bases and the J gene lost 2 bases, with 16 bases spanning the gap. The CDR3, as DNA: TGTGCCAGCAGCCTTCGTACAGGGAAGACTGGAAACACCATATATTTT. Protein product: CASSLRTGKTGNTIYF.

This clonotype has a handful of counts. The V call is TRBV12-3 or TRBV12-4, the J call TRBJ2-5, with a tentative D call TRBD2 (5 bases). V lost 6 bases to trimming and J lost 10 bases, with 24 bases between them. This CDR3 comprises 15 residues. The CDR3 DNA follows: TGTGCCAGCAGGGCCCCTTGGCGCCAAGGAGAGGGCCAGTACTTC. Translated, it gives CASRAPWRQGEGQYF.

This clonotype was counted at least ten times. V usage is TRBV15 and J usage is TRBJ2-7; D is perhaps TRBD2 (7 bases). The CDR3 contains 14 residues. Germline CDR1 and CDR2: LNHNV and YYDKDF (reference sequence). Between the trimmed V and J ends, which lost 0 bases and 5 bases, there was a span of 11 bases. The CDR3 DNA is TGTGCCACCAGCAGAGATACAGGGAGGGACGAGCAGTACTTC. As protein: CATSRDTGRDEQYF.

This clonotype was recorded a few times. DNA of the CDR3: TGTGCCAGCAGCTTGGCTATGGAGGGGCACTATGGCTACACCTTC. This encodes CASSLAMEGHYGYTF. The chain combines TRBV5-6 with TRBJ1-2; possible D gene TRBD1, 5 bases. Germline V gene data show CDR1 as SGHDT and CDR2 as YYEEEE. CDR3 length equals 15 residues. Trimming cost V 0 bases and J 3 bases, with 12 bases left between them. Filled out from reference TRBV5-6 and TRBJ1-2, the complete variable domain reads DAGVTQSPTHLIKTRGQQVTLRCSPKSGHDTVSWYQQALGQGPQFIFQYYEEEERQRGNFPDRFSGHQFPNYSSELNVNALLLGDSALYLCASSLAMEGHYGYTFGSGTRLTVV.

The genes are TRBV5-5 and TRBJ2-7; 8 nucleotides match TRBD1. The trim removed 4 bases at V and 3 bases at J, leaving 9 bases unmatched. Germline V gene lookup returns CDR1 SGHKS and CDR2 YYEKEE (reference sequence). The CDR3 runs to 15 residues. CDR3 sequence: CASSVGQATLYEQYF. The DNA of the CDR3 is TGTGCCAGCAGCGTGGGACAGGCCACCCTCTACGAGCAGTACTTC.

A few counts support this clonotype. The chain couples TRBV5-1 to TRBJ2-7, with D maybe TRBD1 (5 bases). This CDR3 has 14 residues. Germline lookup yields CDR1 SGHRS and CDR2 YFSETQ. The V end was cut by 7 bases, the J end by 2 bases, with 16 bases between. The CDR3 region is CASRPGIPTYEQYF. DNA of the CDR3: TGCGCCAGCCGGCCAGGGATCCCGACCTACGAGCAGTACTTC.

This chain uses TRBV5-6 with TRBJ2-5; 12 nucleotides match TRBD1. Germline lookup yields CDR1 SGHDT and CDR2 YYEEEE. The V and J ends lost 1 base and 4 bases, in that order; junction bases with no gene match: 5. The CDR3 consists of 16 residues. The CDR3 protein is CASSLRDRGLGETQYF. CDR3 DNA sequence: TGTGCCAGCAGCTTGCGGGACAGGGGGCTAGGAGAGACCCAGTACTTC. The full variable domain, rest sourced from reference TRBV5-6 and TRBJ2-5, is DAGVTQSPTHLIKTRGQQVTLRCSPKSGHDTVSWYQQALGQGPQFIFQYYEEEERQRGNFPDRFSGHQFPNYSSELNVNALLLGDSALYLCASSLRDRGLGETQYFGPGTRLLVL.

The chain combines TRBV29-1 with TRBJ2-5; D is perhaps TRBD1 (6 bases). Trimming stripped 3 bases from V and 7 bases from J, with 12 bases between. CDR3 size: 12 residues. Germline CDR1 and CDR2: SQVTM and ANQGSEA. This chain's CDR3 is CSVDRGRRTQYF. The CDR3 bases are TGCAGCGTTGACAGGGGTAGACGGACCCAGTACTTC.

The gene calls are TRBV12-3 or TRBV12-4 and TRBJ1-4, with D possibly TRBD1 on 6 matching bases. The V and J ends lost 6 bases and 2 bases respectively, with 22 bases between them. The CDR3 length is 18 residues. The CDR3 coding sequence is TGTGCCAGCAGACGCAGTGGGGGCCTTGGAGGGACTAATGAAAAACTGTTTTTT. This encodes CASRRSGGLGGTNEKLFF.

V is TRBV7-2 and J is TRBJ2-7; 9 bases map to TRBD1. Losses at the gene ends were 5 bases for V and 4 bases for J; bases not matched to a gene: 9. CDR3 length equals 15 residues. In germline, CDR1 is SGHTA, CDR2 FQGNSA. The CDR3 region is CASSTPGTGYYEQYF. The CDR3 bases are TGTGCCAGCAGCACCCCCGGGACAGGGTATTACGAGCAGTACTTC.

This rearrangement joins TRBV4-1 to TRBJ1-2; TRBD1 aligns across 8 bases. Germline CDR1 is MGHRA and CDR2 is YSYEKL. Trimming cost V 4 bases and J 3 bases; bases outside gene matches: 7. The CDR3 contains 15 residues. CDR3 DNA sequence: TGCGCCAGCAGCCGCACGACAGGGGTGGACTATGGCTACACCTTC. This sequence encodes CASSRTTGVDYGYTF.

The V gene is TRBV24-1, the J gene TRBJ1-1; D call uncertain. V lost 2 bases to trimming and J lost 5 bases, with 5 bases between them. CDR3 length equals 12 residues. Germline CDR1 reads KGHDR; CDR2 reads SFDVKD. The CDR3 is CATSDYTTEAFF. CDR3 coding DNA: TGTGCCACCAGTGATTATACTACTGAAGCTTTCTTT.

The chain combines TRBV7-9 with TRBJ2-7; TRBD1 might be the D (6 bases). The CDR3 runs 15 residues. V shed 0 bases and J shed 4 bases, with 13 bases lying between them. Germline loops: CDR1 SEHNR, CDR2 FQNEAQ (reference sequence). CDR3 DNA sequence: TGTGCCAGCAGCTTAGCAATATTGGGGGCGTACGAGCAGTACTTC. Its protein product is CASSLAILGAYEQYF.

A few counts support this clonotype. The V call is TRBV29-1, the J call TRBJ2-7; perhaps TRBD2 as D (6 bases). The germline V gene encodes CDR1 SQVTM and CDR2 ANQGSEA. The CDR3 length is 13 residues. V was pared by 2 bases and J by 3 bases, with 11 bases between. CDR3 sequence: CSVEKEGGYEQYF. CDR3 sequence (DNA): TGCAGCGTTGAAAAGGAGGGTGGCTACGAGCAGTACTTC.

This clonotype has just a few counts. This rearrangement joins TRBV2 to TRBJ1-1; the D is unclear. Trimming took off 8 bases at V and 0 bases at J, with 4 bases between the two ends. The CDR3 is made up of 11 amino acids. The V gene's germline CDR1 is SNHLY and CDR2 FYNNEI. The CDR3 region is CASDLNTEAFF. CDR3 bases: TGTGCCAGCGATTTGAACACTGAAGCTTTCTTT.

The chain is built from TRBV21-1 and TRBJ1-4. TRBV21-1 is a listed pseudogene. This CDR3 is 13 amino acids long. CDR3 DNA sequence: TGTGCCAGCACGGGCACAACTAATGAAAAACTGTTTTTT. Protein sequence: CASTGTTNEKLFF.

This clonotype was observed at least ten times. This chain connects TRBV12-3 or TRBV12-4 to TRBJ2-3; the D is unclear. Trimming removed 2 bases from V and 1 base from J, with 4 bases in between. The CDR3 has 13 residues. Here the CDR3 reads CASSLMGTDTQYF. CDR3 nucleotide sequence: TGTGCCAGCAGTTTAATGGGCACAGATACGCAGTATTTT.

The V and J genes are TRBV7-9 and TRBJ1-4; perhaps TRBD1 as D (5 bases). This CDR3 spans 15 amino acids. Per germline, CDR1 SEHNR and CDR2 FQNEAQ (reference sequence). With 5 bases removed from V and 8 bases from J, the gap between germline ends came to 18 bases. CDR3 residues: CASSTGRFGEEKLFF. CDR3 in DNA: TGTGCCAGCAGCACGGGACGTTTCGGAGAGGAAAAACTGTTTTTT.

This clonotype was counted once. V and J are TRBV2 and TRBJ2-5; D gene unclear. V shed 4 bases and J shed 8 bases, with 14 bases lying between them. CDR3 size: 13 residues. Germline V lookup: CDR1 SNHLY, CDR2 FYNNEI. In DNA form, the CDR3 reads TGTGCCAGCAGTGGGACCGAAAGGAATACCCAGTACTTC. Residues: CASSGTERNTQYF.